Included here is one TCR beta chain sequence, with context. What it binds is not known. The CDR3 length is 17 residues. Germline CDR1 LNHDA, CDR2 SQIVND (reference sequence). V dropped 5 bases and J dropped 4; count of bases not matched to a gene: 14. The data are from a study of cytomegalovirus exposure and HLA in healthy donors. Study conclusions and caveats: Rare sequences made up most TCRs, while some public TCRs were found in many donors. Prior analysis indicated that the majority of TCR beta V segments exhibited productivity approximately 87% or approximately 30% of the time.

PCR used 60 Vbeta primers and 13 Jbeta primers. How the authors handled the data: Roughly 10 million shared chains were among 65 million to 85 million unique TCR beta chains counted in a later analysis. Only in-frame clones appear in the TCRdb table, and some are missing; sequencing was by immunoSEQ multiplex PCR. The V and J calls and clone size come from that table; D and trimming were worked out from the DNA. The sample contains over 150,000 clones, around 74% of which appear only once. This clonotype was obtained from a male donor in good health and CMV-seronegative. V gene TRBV19 combines with J gene TRBJ2-1, with 7 positions matching TRBD2. Input material: PBMCs. The CDR3 DNA is TGTGCCAGTAGTCCGACCGACGGGCGGGGGACGTACAATGAGCAGTTCTTC. Translated, it gives CASSPTDGRGTYNEQFF. Together with reference TRBV19 and TRBJ2-1, the CDR3 gives the full variable domain: DGGITQSPKYLFRKEGQNVTLSCEQNLNHDAMYWYRQDPGQGLRLIYYSQIVNDFQKGDIAEGYSVSREKKESFPLTVTSAQKNPTAFYLCASSPTDGRGTYNEQFFGPGTRLTVL.